Listed below are T cell receptor beta chains from one sample, sequenced in a study of T-cell memory formation after mild COVID-19. TCRdb fed the 5' RACE reads into MiXCR, producing one record per CDR3 protein. The data contain 300,000 to 350,000 distinct CDR3 sequences, approximately 15% of them singletons. The sample taken for sequencing was PBMCs or a T cell subset sorted from them (not recorded which). Receptors originate from a man aged 18 to 29 who had mild COVID-19 (a few samples of this study predate the infection). Cell type and time point are not known. Both conserved end residues are trimmed from each CDR3.

cdr3_length v_call cdr3_aa
13 TRBV4-2 ASTDRGGYTGELF
11 TRBV7-9 ASSSQGFLEQY
13 TRBV7-9 ASSLDRAPNSPLH
16 TRBV14 ASSQEGGTGSYQETQY
13 TRBV28 ASTSAGGNTGELF
14 TRBV20-1 SASRQGSDFTDTQY
13 TRBV18 ASSPDQQNNEKLF
13 TRBV5-1 ASSKLQGNTGELF
12 TRBV4-1 ASSQVGRVEKLF
12 TRBV2 ASAQGKNTGELF
14 TRBV4-3 ASSPYGGGMNTEAF
11 TRBV6-1 ASSPDSTYEQY
15 TRBV4-1 ASSRREQGHSNQPQH
15 TRBV7-2 ASSLIPAGGASDTQY
9 TRBV12-3/TRBV12-4 ASESGETQY
12 TRBV24-1 ATSDGTSADTQY
14 TRBV15 ATSRDRNPSLYEQY
10 TRBV30 AWTTAGLALH
12 TRBV27 ASSLVGARGEQF
12 TRBV12-3/TRBV12-4 ASRSGATNEKLF
13 TRBV27 ASSFRGQGSTEAF
11 TRBV7-6 ASSRPGGDEQF
11 TRBV14 ASSPWGFLEQF
13 TRBV6-5 ASSSRSTGGTEAF
9 TRBV28 ASMEGYGYT
13 TRBV6-2/TRBV6-3 ASSFRDPNTGELF
13 TRBV7-3 ASSLEGTGGVGYT
10 TRBV9 ASSVEDNEQY
12 TRBV10-3 AIAWGGTTDTQY
11 TRBV7-2 ASSFSGGETQY
11 TRBV5-1 ASSLEVLSEQY
12 TRBV7-2 ASSPQGQGRGYT
11 TRBV7-6 ASSFFELDTQY
15 TRBV4-2 ASSQEWAGGHSYGYT
13 TRBV15 ATSGRDRGRDEQY
13 TRBV10-3 AITSAGGNYNEQF
11 TRBV20-1 SAIPGGDSPLH
11 TRBV7-8 ASSLPGGKTQY
11 TRBV3-1 ASSHESTDTQY